What follows is one T cell receptor (beta chain) and its context. The sample is drawn from a study of blood T cell repertoires in COVID-19. Germline-derived CDR1 and CDR2 are MNHEY and SMNVEV (reference sequence). The CDR3 has 13 residues. Trimming left V 5 bases short and J 7 bases short, with 15 bases between. Study processing details: Cell counts per sample came from amplifying reference gene primers. Profiling relied on immunoSEQ multiplex PCR, and the TCRdb table lists in-frame clones only, not all of them. The DNA gave D and trimming, while V, J and clone size come from that table. The table includes over 200,000 clones, roughly 90% detected once.

This chain uses TRBV27 with TRBJ2-7; tentatively, D is TRBD2 (5 bases). The sample taken for sequencing was peripheral blood. The clonotype comes from a man under 40 who had recovered from COVID-19. CDR3 amino acids: CASSNRGLSEQYF. In DNA, the CDR3 is TGTGCCAGCAGTAACCGAGGGCTATCGGAGCAGTACTTC.